Shown below are 27 T cell receptor beta chains from a single sample sequenced in a study of monozygotic twins with inflammatory bowel disease. TCRdb reprocessed the 5' RACE reads, keeping one entry per CDR3 protein, no DNA. With hundreds of thousands of distinct CDR3 sequences in the sample, the ten largest clones hold 2.4%. Sequencing used blood. Receptors were obtained from a human donor with ulcerative colitis or Crohn's disease, or a healthy co-twin of an affected twin (not recorded which).

This CDR3 reads CASSPFGQVGLKAFF. V and J are TRBV12-3 or TRBV12-4 and TRBJ1-1; the D call from TCRdb, TRBD1, cannot be confirmed without DNA. This CDR3 comprises 15 residues.

This chain links TRBV11-1 with TRBJ2-1; TCRdb's D call of TRBD1 is untestable without DNA. The CDR3 extends over 19 amino acids. Per the germline V gene, CDR1 is SGHAT and CDR2 is FQDESV (reference sequence). The CDR3 loop is CASSFMERQGPAPYNEQFF.

The V and J genes are TRBV10-3 and TRBJ2-1; TCRdb lists TRBD2, though no DNA is available to test this call. Germline loops: CDR1 ENHRY, CDR2 SYGVKD. CDR3 length: 17 residues. CDR3 sequence reads: CAISESTSGPWGNEQFF.

The rearrangement links TRBV20-1 to TRBJ2-1; TCRdb selects TRBD1, and the lack of DNA leaves this call unchecked. Per germline, CDR1 DFQATT and CDR2 SNEGSKA (reference sequence). The CDR3 sequence is 16 residues long. CDR3 amino acids: CSASFLRGSSYNEQFF.

The chain is built from TRBV6-1 and TRBJ2-2; TCRdb designates TRBD1, a call that cannot be tested without DNA. The CDR3 loop spans 15 amino acids. The germline CDR1 and CDR2 sequences are MNHNS and SASEGT. Here the CDR3 reads CASRHLQGLTGELFF.

The chain has TRBV7-7 and TRBJ2-5. Germline V gives CDR1 SSHAT, CDR2 FNYEAQ (reference sequence). The CDR3 spans 13 residues. CDR3: CASSSLRAETQYF.

This rearrangement joins TRBV7-8 to TRBJ1-1. This CDR3 is 15 amino acids long. Germline CDR1 reads SGHVS; CDR2 reads FQNEAQ. The CDR3 here is CASSIQGTADTEAFF.

The chain's CDR3 is CASSEGQVNEQFF. The gene calls are TRBV2 and TRBJ2-1; TCRdb reports TRBD1, a call that lacks DNA to check it against. The V gene's germline CDR1 is SNHLY and CDR2 FYNNEI. CDR3 length equals 13 residues.

The gene calls are TRBV29-1 and TRBJ2-1; the TCRdb D gene call, TRBD1, has no DNA to confirm it. The CDR3 covers 12 residues. The germline CDR1 and CDR2 sequences are SQVTM and ANQGSEA. CDR3: CSIRGTANEQFF.

The chain recombines TRBV11-2 with TRBJ2-7. The CDR3 loop spans 13 amino acids. The germline gives CDR1 SGHAT, CDR2 FQNNGV. The CDR3 sequence: CASSRTNSYEQYF.

The chain couples TRBV20-1 to TRBJ2-7; as DNA is missing, the TRBD1 call by TCRdb cannot be tested. The CDR3 covers 14 residues. Germline V lookup: CDR1 DFQATT, CDR2 SNEGSKA (reference sequence). This CDR3 is CSARTLGGSYEQYF.

The V and J genes are TRBV5-1 and TRBJ2-3. This CDR3 has 14 amino acids. Germline CDR1 reads SGHRS; CDR2 reads YFSETQ. The CDR3 here is CASSLSTDTDTQYF.

This chain's CDR3 is CSAQDRGSYNEQFF. The chain links TRBV20-1 to TRBJ2-1. The V gene's germline CDR1 is DFQATT and CDR2 SNEGSKA (reference sequence). The CDR3 totals 14 residues.

The chain couples TRBV12-3 or TRBV12-4 to TRBJ1-5; TCRdb calls TRBD1, which cannot be checked without DNA. The CDR3 length is 16 residues. Here the CDR3 reads CASRRDRDGGNQPQHF.

J is TRBJ2-3 and V is TRBV7-9; absent DNA, TCRdb's TRBD1 call cannot be checked. CDR1 is SEHNR and CDR2 is FQNEAQ in the germline V gene (reference sequence). This CDR3 is 15 amino acids long. The CDR3 spells CASSSYRGSTDTQYF.

V usage is TRBV20-1 and J usage is TRBJ2-3. Germline loops: CDR1 DFQATT, CDR2 SNEGSKA (reference sequence). CDR3 length: 12 amino acids. The CDR3 reads CSASVEGDTQYF.

The chain links TRBV12-3 or TRBV12-4 to TRBJ2-2; with no DNA, the TCRdb D assignment of TRBD1 cannot be verified. The CDR3 spans 15 residues. CDR3 in amino acids: CASTLTSQSTGELFF.

This sequence joins TRBV7-2 and TRBJ2-7; TCRdb picks TRBD1, but there is no DNA to check that call. CDR3 length: 15 residues. In germline, CDR1 is SGHTA, CDR2 FQGNSA. Here the CDR3 reads CASSSAGTSSYEQYF.

The chain uses TRBV20-1 and TRBJ2-1. CDR3 length: 12 residues. From germline, CDR1 is DFQATT and CDR2 SNEGSKA (reference sequence). The CDR3 spells CSAVWEQMEQFF.

The gene calls are TRBV7-6 and TRBJ2-2; as DNA is missing, the TRBD1 call by TCRdb cannot be tested. Germline values: CDR1 SGHVS, CDR2 FNYEAQ. The CDR3 is made up of 15 amino acids. This chain's CDR3 is CASSLTGNGAGELFF.

The chain carries TRBV5-6 and TRBJ1-1; TCRdb gives TRBD1 as the D gene, but with no DNA this cannot be confirmed. The CDR3 contains 13 residues. Germline V gene sequence: CDR1 SGHDT, CDR2 YYEEEE. The CDR3 spells CASSFTPGDRAFF.

V gene TRBV7-9 combines with J gene TRBJ2-4. Germline V CDR1 and CDR2: SEHNR, FQNEAQ (reference sequence). This CDR3 has 12 residues. Here the CDR3 reads CASTSGKNIQYF.

CDR3 sequence reads: CASSQGFAGVNTGELFF. The V and J genes are TRBV3-1 and TRBJ2-2; TCRdb lists TRBD1, though no DNA is available to test this call. The germline gives CDR1 LGHDT, CDR2 YNNKEL (reference sequence). The CDR3 extends over 17 amino acids.

The chain couples TRBV19 to TRBJ1-5; without DNA, the TCRdb call of TRBD1 cannot be checked. Germline values: CDR1 LNHDA, CDR2 SQIVND (reference sequence). This CDR3 has 14 amino acids. CDR3: CASRPQGAGQPQHF. Using reference TRBV19 and TRBJ1-5 for the parts outside the CDR3, the full variable domain is DGGITQSPKYLFRKEGQNVTLSCEQNLNHDAMYWYRQDPGQGLRLIYYSQIVNDFQKGDIAEGYSVSREKKESFPLTVTSAQKNPTAFYLCASRPQGAGQPQHFGDGTRLSIL.

This chain links TRBV10-3 with TRBJ2-1; lacking DNA, the TRBD2 call made by TCRdb goes unchecked. The CDR3 runs to 17 residues. From germline, CDR1 is ENHRY and CDR2 SYGVKD. The chain's CDR3 is CAISESGRPGSYNEQFF.

V is TRBV2 and J is TRBJ2-1; TCRdb returns TRBD2, unconfirmable since there is no DNA. The germline gives CDR1 SNHLY, CDR2 FYNNEI. The CDR3 has 17 amino acids. The CDR3 protein is CASSEPVAGGVYNEQFF.

The CDR3 loop reads CASSSLGLAGPDTQYF. The chain uses TRBV27 and TRBJ2-3; there is no DNA to check the TCRdb D call of TRBD2. Germline V lookup: CDR1 MNHEY, CDR2 SMNVEV (reference sequence). There are 16 residues in the CDR3.